The T cell receptor beta chain under discussion was sequenced for a study of control samples from healthy donors and cancer patients. Germline lookup yields CDR1 LNHDA and CDR2 SQIVND (reference sequence). With 7 bases clipped from V and 3 bases from J, the junction kept 9 bases outside the gene matches. CDR3 length: 16 amino acids. Assay: immunoSEQ multiplex PCR; the TCRdb copy retains only in-frame clones and omits some. The sample contains fewer than 150,000 clones, just over 90% of which appear only once. The rearrangement joins TRBV19 to TRBJ2-2; 9 bases are a match to TRBD1. The sequence derives from a woman younger than 30 in good health. Sequenced material: blood. In DNA, the CDR3 is TGTGCCAGTAAGAGGGGCAGGACAGGGGACACCGGGGAGCTGTTTTTT. Its translation: CASKRGRTGDTGELFF.